The source of this T cell receptor beta chain is a study of shared clonotypes between healthy human individuals. Data came from immunoSEQ multiplex PCR; TCRdb stores just in-frame clones and leaves some out. The table shows millions of clones, with just over 90% occurring only once. Per the germline V gene, CDR1 is SGDLS and CDR2 is YYNGEE. The CDR3 sequence is 15 residues long. V lost 4 bases to trimming and J lost 3 bases, with 16 bases between them. This clonotype was sampled from a man between 18 and 29 years old in good health. The specimen sequenced was naive CD4+ T cells sorted from blood. Regarding subset: CD45RA+ positively selected. V is TRBV9 and J is TRBJ1-2, with D unresolved. DNA for the CDR3: TGTGCCAGCAGCCGTAGGTTCACGCCGGACTATGGCTACACCTTC. This translates into CASSRRFTPDYGYTF.